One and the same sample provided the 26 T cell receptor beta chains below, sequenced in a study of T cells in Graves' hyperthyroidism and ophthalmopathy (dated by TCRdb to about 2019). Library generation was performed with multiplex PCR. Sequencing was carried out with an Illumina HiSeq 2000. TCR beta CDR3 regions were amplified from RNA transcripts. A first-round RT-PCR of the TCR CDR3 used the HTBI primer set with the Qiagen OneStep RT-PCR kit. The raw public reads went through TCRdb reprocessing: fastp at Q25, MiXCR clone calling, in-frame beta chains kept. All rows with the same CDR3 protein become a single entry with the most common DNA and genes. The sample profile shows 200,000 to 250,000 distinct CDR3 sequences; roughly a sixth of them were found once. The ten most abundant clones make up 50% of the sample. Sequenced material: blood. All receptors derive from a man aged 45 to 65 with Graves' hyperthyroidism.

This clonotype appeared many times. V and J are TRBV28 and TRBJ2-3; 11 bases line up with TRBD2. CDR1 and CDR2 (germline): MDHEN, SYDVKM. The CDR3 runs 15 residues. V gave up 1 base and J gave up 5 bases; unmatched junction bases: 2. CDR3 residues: CASSLLAGGEDTQYF. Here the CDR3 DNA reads TGTGCCAGCAGTTTATTAGCGGGAGGGGAAGATACGCAGTATTTT. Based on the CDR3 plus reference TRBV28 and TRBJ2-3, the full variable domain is DVKVTQSSRYLVKRTGEKVFLECVQDMDHENMFWYRQDPGLGLRLIYFSYDVKMKEKGDIPEGYSVSREKKERFSLILESASTNQTSMYLCASSLLAGGEDTQYFGPGTRLTVL.

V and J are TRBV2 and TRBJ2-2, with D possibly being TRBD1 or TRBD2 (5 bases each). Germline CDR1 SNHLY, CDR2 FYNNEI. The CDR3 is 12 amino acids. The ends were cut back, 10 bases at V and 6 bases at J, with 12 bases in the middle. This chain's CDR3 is CANRDGAGELFF. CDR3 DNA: TGTGCCAACCGGGACGGGGCCGGGGAGCTGTTTTTT.

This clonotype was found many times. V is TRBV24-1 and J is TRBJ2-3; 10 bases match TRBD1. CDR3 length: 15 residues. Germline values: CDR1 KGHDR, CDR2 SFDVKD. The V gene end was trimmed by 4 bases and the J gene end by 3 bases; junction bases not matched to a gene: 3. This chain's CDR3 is CATSDDRGLTDTQYF. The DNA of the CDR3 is TGTGCCACCAGTGACGACAGGGGGCTGACAGATACGCAGTATTTT.

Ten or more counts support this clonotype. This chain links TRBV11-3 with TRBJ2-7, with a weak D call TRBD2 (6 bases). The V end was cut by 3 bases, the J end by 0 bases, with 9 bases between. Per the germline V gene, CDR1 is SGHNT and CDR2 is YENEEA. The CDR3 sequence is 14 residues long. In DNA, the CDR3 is TGTGCCAGCAGCTTGGGCGGGACCTCCTACGAGCAGTACTTC. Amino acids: CASSLGGTSYEQYF.

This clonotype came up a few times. The CDR3 spells CASRKTSGIYEQYF. CDR3 nucleotide sequence: TGTGCCAGCAGAAAGACTAGCGGGATCTACGAGCAGTACTTC. The genes are TRBV27 and TRBJ2-7, with TRBD2 matching over 11 bases. Germline CDR1 is MNHEY and CDR2 is SMNVEV (reference sequence). The CDR3 has 14 amino acids. After removal of 6 bases from V and 3 bases from J, the junction contained 4 bases not matched to a gene.

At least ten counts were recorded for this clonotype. CDR3 loop: CASSQGTVAEKLFF. The CDR3 DNA reads as TGTGCCAGCAGCCAAGGGACAGTAGCCGAAAAACTGTTTTTT. V is TRBV3-1 and J is TRBJ1-4; D is perhaps TRBD1 (6 bases). V shed 1 base and J shed 8 bases, with 11 bases lying between them. There are 14 residues in the CDR3. Germline lookup yields CDR1 LGHDT and CDR2 YNNKEL (reference sequence).

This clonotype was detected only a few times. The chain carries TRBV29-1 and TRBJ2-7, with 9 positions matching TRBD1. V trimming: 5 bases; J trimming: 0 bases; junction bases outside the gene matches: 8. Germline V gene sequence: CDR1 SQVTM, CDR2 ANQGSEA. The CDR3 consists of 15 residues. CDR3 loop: CSVFQTQGASYEQYF. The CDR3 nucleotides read TGCAGCGTTTTCCAAACACAGGGGGCCTCCTACGAGCAGTACTTC.

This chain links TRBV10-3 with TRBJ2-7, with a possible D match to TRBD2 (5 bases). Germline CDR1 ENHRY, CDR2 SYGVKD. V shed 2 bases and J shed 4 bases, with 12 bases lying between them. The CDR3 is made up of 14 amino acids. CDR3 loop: CAISESGRRYEQYF. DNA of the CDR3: TGTGCCATCAGTGAGAGCGGCAGGCGGTACGAGCAGTACTTC.

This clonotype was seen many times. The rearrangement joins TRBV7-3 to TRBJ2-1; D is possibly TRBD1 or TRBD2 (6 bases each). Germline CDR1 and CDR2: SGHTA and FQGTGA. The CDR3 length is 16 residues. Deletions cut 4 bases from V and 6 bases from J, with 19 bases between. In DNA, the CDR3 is TGTGCCAGCAGCTCAACCTGGGGGGCGGGAATCAATGAGCAGTTCTTC. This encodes CASSSTWGAGINEQFF.

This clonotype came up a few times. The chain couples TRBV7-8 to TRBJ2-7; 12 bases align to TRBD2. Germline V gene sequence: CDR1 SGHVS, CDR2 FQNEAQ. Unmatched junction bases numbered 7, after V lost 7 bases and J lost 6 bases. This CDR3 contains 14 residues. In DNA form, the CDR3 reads TGTGCCAGCATCCGACTAGCGGGAGACGCCGAGCAGTACTTC. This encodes CASIRLAGDAEQYF.

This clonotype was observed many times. CDR3 in amino acids: CASSYGTSGPRKGYEQFF. The CDR3 nucleotides read TGTGCCAGCAGCTACGGGACTAGCGGGCCGAGAAAGGGTTATGAGCAGTTCTTC. The gene calls are TRBV9 and TRBJ2-1; 12 bases align to TRBD2. V lost 4 bases and J lost 8; bases outside the gene matches: 16. The CDR3 extends over 18 amino acids. Germline assignment: CDR1 SGDLS and CDR2 YYNGEE.

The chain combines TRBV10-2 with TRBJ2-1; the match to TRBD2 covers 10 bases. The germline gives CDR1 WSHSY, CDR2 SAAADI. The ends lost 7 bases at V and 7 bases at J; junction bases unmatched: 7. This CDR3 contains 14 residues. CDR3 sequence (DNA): TGCGCCAGCATGAGCGGGAGGGCCAAAAATGAGCAGTTCTTC. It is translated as CASMSGRAKNEQFF.

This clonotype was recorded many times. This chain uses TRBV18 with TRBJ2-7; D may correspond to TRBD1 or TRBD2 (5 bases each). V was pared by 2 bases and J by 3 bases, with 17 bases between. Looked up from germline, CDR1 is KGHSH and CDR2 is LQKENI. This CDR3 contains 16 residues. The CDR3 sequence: CASSPGTRLTIYEQYF. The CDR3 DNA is TGTGCCAGCTCACCAGGGACCCGACTCACCATCTACGAGCAGTACTTC.

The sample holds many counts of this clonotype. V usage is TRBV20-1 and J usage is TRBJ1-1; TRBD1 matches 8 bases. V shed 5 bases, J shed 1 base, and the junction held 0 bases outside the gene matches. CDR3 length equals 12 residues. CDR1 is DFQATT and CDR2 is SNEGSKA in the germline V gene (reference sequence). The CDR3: CSAGQGNTEAFF. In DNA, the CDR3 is TGCAGTGCTGGACAGGGGAACACTGAAGCTTTCTTT.

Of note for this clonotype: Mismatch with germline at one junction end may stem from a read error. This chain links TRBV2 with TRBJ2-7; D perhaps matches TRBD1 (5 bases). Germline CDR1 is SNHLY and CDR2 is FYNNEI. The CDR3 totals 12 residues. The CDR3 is CASSFQGYGQYF. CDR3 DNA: TGTGCCAGCAGTTTTCAGGGTTACGGGCAGTACTTC.

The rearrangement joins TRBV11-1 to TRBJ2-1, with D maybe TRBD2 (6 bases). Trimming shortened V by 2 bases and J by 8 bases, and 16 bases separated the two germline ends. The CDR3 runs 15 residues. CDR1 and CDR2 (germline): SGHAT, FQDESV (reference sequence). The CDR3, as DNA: TGTGCCAGCAGCTTACGGCGGGAAGGTTGGGATGAGCAGTTCTTC. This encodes CASSLRREGWDEQFF.

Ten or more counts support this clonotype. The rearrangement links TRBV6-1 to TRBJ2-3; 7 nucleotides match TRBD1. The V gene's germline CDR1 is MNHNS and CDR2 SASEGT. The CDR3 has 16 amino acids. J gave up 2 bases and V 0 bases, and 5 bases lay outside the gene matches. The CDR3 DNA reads TGTGCCAGCAGTGAAGCTAGGACAGGCCTCACAGATACGCAGTATTTT. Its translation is CASSEARTGLTDTQYF.

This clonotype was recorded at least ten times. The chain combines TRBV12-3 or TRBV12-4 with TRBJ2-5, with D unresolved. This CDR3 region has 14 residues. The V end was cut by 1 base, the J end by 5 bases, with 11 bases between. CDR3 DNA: TGTGCCAGCAGTTTAGGGGCCGCAATGGAGACCCAGTACTTC. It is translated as CASSLGAAMETQYF.

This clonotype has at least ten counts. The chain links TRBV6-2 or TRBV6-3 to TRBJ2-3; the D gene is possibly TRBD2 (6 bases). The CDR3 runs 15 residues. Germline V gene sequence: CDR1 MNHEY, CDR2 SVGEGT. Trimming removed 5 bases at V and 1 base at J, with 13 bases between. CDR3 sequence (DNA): TGTGCCAGCAGTCATCAAACGGGAGGCACAGATACGCAGTATTTT. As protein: CASSHQTGGTDTQYF.

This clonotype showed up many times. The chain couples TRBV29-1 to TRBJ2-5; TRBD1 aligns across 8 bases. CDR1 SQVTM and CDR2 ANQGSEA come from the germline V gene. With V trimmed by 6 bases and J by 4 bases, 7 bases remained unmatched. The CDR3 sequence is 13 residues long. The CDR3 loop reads CSVTRTGSETQYF. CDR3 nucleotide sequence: TGCAGCGTCACGCGGACAGGGTCAGAGACCCAGTACTTC. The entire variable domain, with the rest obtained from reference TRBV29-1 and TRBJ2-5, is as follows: SAVISQKPSRDICQRGTSLTIQCQVDSQVTMMFWYRQQPGQSLTLIATANQGSEATYESGFVIDKFPISRPNLTFSTLTVSNMSPEDSSIYLCSVTRTGSETQYFGPGTRLLVL.

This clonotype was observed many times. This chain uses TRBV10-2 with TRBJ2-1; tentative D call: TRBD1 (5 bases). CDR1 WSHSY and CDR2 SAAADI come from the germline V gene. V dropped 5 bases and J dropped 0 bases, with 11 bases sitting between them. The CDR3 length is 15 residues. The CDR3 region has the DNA TGCGCCAGCAGTTCAGGGAAGACCTCCTACAATGAGCAGTTCTTC. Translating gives CASSSGKTSYNEQFF.

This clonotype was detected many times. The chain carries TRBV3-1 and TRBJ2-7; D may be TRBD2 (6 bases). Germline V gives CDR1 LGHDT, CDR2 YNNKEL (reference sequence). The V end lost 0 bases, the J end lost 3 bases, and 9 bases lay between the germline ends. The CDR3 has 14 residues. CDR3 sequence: CASSQDGGIYEQYF. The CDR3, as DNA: TGTGCCAGCAGCCAAGATGGCGGGATCTACGAGCAGTACTTC.

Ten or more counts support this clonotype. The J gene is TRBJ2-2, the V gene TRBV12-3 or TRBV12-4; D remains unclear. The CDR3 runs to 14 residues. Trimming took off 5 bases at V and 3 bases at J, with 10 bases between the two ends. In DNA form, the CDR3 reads TGTGCCAGCAGTCCCCTTACATACACCGGGGAGCTGTTTTTT. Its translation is CASSPLTYTGELFF.

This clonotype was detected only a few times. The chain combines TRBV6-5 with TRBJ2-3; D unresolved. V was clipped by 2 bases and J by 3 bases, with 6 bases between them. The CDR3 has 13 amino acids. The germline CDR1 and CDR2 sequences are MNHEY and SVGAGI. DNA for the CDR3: TGTGCCAGCAGTTACGTAAAGACAGATACGCAGTATTTT. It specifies CASSYVKTDTQYF.

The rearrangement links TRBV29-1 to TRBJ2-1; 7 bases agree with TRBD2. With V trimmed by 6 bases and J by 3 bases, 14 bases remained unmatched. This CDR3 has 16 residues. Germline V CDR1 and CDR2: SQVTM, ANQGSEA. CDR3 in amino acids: CSVAQTMGGDYNEQFF. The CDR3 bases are TGCAGCGTCGCCCAAACGATGGGGGGGGACTACAATGAGCAGTTCTTC.

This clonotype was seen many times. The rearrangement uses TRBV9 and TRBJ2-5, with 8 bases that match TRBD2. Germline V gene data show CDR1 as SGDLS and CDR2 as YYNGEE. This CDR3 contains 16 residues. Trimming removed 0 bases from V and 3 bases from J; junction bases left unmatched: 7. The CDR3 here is CASSVGLSGGEETQYF. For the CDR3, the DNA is TGTGCCAGCAGCGTAGGCTTGAGCGGGGGAGAAGAGACCCAGTACTTC.